This is a list of T cell receptor beta chains from one sample in a study of identical twins. TCRdb recomputed calls from the 5' RACE reads with MiXCR, one row per CDR3 protein. The sample yields nearly 250,000 distinct CDR3 sequences, 5.5% to 8% seen once. These data are also associated with another study on yellow fever vaccine responses in identical twins.

The sequencing sample was made of memory (CD45RO+) T cells sorted from blood. These receptors originate from a woman between 18 and 30 years old in good health. The CDR3 runs from the conserved cysteine through the conserved F or W. Each record gives: CDR3 protein, J gene, V gene.

CDR3: CSVAGTANTEAFF; J: TRBJ1-1; V: TRBV20-1
CDR3: CASSLLHNEQFF; J: TRBJ2-1; V: TRBV5-1
CDR3: CATKPNTGELFF; J: TRBJ2-2; V: TRBV28
CDR3: CASSPTGPYEQYF; J: TRBJ2-7; V: TRBV12-3/TRBV12-4
CDR3: CASSGSGRDWNTQYF; J: TRBJ2-3; V: TRBV4-1
CDR3: CASRGAGWISGANVLTF; J: TRBJ2-6; V: TRBV7-8
CDR3: CASRWTSSTDTQYF; J: TRBJ2-3; V: TRBV6-1
CDR3: CASSPRTGGFNQPQHF; J: TRBJ1-5; V: TRBV18
CDR3: CASSQERGVWSEQFF; J: TRBJ2-1; V: TRBV7-9
CDR3: CASSALAGVGELFF; J: TRBJ2-2; V: TRBV6-4
CDR3: CASTHGLAFVRETQYF; J: TRBJ2-5; V: TRBV6-1
CDR3: CASSLWGRSSYNSPLHF; J: TRBJ1-6; V: TRBV28